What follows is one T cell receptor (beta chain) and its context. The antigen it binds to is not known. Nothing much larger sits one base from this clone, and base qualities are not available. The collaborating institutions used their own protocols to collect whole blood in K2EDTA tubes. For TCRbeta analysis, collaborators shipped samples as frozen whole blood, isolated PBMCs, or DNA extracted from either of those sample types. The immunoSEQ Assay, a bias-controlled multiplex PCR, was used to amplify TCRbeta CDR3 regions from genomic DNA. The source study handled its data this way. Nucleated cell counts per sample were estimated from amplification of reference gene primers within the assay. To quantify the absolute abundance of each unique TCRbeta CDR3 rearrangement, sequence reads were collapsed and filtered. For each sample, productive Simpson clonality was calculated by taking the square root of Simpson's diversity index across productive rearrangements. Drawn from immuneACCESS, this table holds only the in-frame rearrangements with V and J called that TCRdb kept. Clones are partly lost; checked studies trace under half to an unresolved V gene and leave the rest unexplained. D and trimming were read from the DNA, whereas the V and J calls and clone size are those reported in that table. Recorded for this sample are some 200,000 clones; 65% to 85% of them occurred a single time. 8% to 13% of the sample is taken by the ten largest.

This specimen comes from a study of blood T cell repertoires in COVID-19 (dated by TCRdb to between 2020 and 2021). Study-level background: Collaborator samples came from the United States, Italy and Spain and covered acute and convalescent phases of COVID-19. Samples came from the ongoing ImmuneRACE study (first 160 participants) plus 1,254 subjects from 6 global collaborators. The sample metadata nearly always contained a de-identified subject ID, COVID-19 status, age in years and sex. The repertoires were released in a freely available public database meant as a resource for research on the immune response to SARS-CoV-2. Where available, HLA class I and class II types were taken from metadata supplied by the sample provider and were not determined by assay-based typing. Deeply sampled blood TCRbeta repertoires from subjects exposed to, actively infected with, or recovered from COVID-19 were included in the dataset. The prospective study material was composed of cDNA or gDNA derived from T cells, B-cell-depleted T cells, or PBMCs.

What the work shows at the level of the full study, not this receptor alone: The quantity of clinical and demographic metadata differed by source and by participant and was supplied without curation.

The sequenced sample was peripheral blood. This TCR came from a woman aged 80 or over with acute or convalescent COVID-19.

The CDR3 reads CASTPGFGPNTDTQYF. At the DNA level, the sequence is TGTGCCAGTACCCCAGGGTTTGGACCCAACACAGATACGCAGTATTTT. The chain couples TRBV19 to TRBJ2-3, with TRBD1 perhaps the D gene, on 5 matching bases. CDR1 and CDR2, per the germline V gene (reference sequence), are LNHDA and SQIVND. The V and J ends are trimmed by 7 bases and 2 bases, leaving 19 bases between them. The CDR3, from cysteine to phenylalanine, totals 16 residues. Solely the CDR3 DNA is kept, with 48 bases framed from the first base. The reference TRBV19 and TRBJ2-3 proteins fill in what lies around the CDR3, so the full variable domain reads DGGITQSPKYLFRKEGQNVTLSCEQNLNHDAMYWYRQDPGQGLRLIYYSQIVNDFQKGDIAEGYSVSREKKESFPLTVTSAQKNPTAFYLCASTPGFGPNTDTQYFGPGTRLTVL.